This is a list of T cell receptor beta chains from one sample in a study of T cells in Graves' hyperthyroidism and ophthalmopathy. TCRdb passed the multiplex PCR reads through MiXCR, listing each CDR3 protein once. The sample consists of a few hundred thousand distinct CDR3 sequences, approximately 14% of them appearing once. Input material: blood. The receptors were gathered from a woman aged 40 to 49 with Graves' ophthalmopathy. Both conserved end residues are part of each CDR3. The D gene is left open where the match is weak. Clone size appears in some rows only: once, few, many, or a class for an expanded clone.

V gene	clone size	D gene	J gene	CDR3 DNA	CDR3 protein
TRBV25-1	-	-	TRBJ2-7	TGTGCCAGCAAAAGGGGTGGGCCTACCTACGAGCAGTACTTC	CASKRGGPTYEQYF
TRBV24-1	-	TRBD2	TRBJ2-1	TGTGCCACCAGTGCCCCGACTAGCGCCAAGAATGAGCAGTTCTTC	CATSAPTSAKNEQFF
TRBV2	few	-	TRBJ1-6	TGTGCCAGCAGTTCCGAAACCCCGGGCCTGCCGCCAAATTCACCCCTCCACTTT	CASSSETPGLPPNSPLHF
TRBV6-1	many	-	TRBJ1-6	TGTGCCAGCAGTGAATCCAAATGGGCCCCTTCACCCCTCCACTTT	CASSESKWAPSPLHF
TRBV29-1	many	-	TRBJ1-5	TGCAGCGTGGCATTTAAGGGTCACAATCAGCCCCAGCATTTT	CSVAFKGHNQPQHF
TRBV20-1	many	-	TRBJ1-2	TGCAGTGCTAGCTACCGGGACCGCAAGAATTATGGCTACACCTTC	CSASYRDRKNYGYTF
TRBV19	few	-	TRBJ2-2	TGTGCCAGTACGGCTTCGATCTGGGAGAACACCGGGGAGCTGTTTTTT	CASTASIWENTGELFF
TRBV2	many	-	TRBJ1-1	TGTGCCATAACGGGGGGCAGGGCTGAAGCTTTCTTT	CAITGGRAEAFF
TRBV2	-	-	TRBJ2-1	TGTGCCAGCAGCCGACAGGTGCAGTTCTTC	CASSRQVQFF
TRBV28	many	-	TRBJ1-2	TGTGCCAGCAGTTTAAGGGGGACCGCTTATGGCTACACCTTC	CASSLRGTAYGYTF
TRBV4-2	-	-	TRBJ2-7	TGTGCCAGCAGCCAAGAGAGGGCAACCTACGAGCAGTACTTC	CASSQERATYEQYF
TRBV11-2	many	-	TRBJ2-3	TGTGCCAGCAGCTCCACTCACGGCCCCACGCAGTATTTT	CASSSTHGPTQYF
TRBV12-3/TRBV12-4	-	TRBD1	TRBJ2-5	TGTGCCAGCAGCCCCCGCAGGGGGCTAAAAGAGACCCAGTACTTC	CASSPRRGLKETQYF
TRBV3-1	many	-	TRBJ1-6	TGTGCCAGCAGCCCAAGCGGTTCACCCCTCCACTTT	CASSPSGSPLHF
TRBV19	many	TRBD1	TRBJ1-2	TGTGCCAGTAGCCGGGACAGTGCTTTTGGGGGCTACACCTTC	CASSRDSAFGGYTF
TRBV20-1	-	-	TRBJ1-1	TGCAGTGCAGGGACATTGAACACTGAAGCTTTCTTT	CSAGTLNTEAFF
TRBV11-2	many	-	TRBJ2-7	TGTGCCAGCAGCTTAGATCGGGGAACAGGGCGATACGAGCAGTACTTC	CASSLDRGTGRYEQYF
TRBV19	many	TRBD2	TRBJ2-1	TGTGCCAGTAGTGCGCCTCGGAGCGGGGGACGACCCCTGGCATACAATGAGCAGTTCTTC	CASSAPRSGGRPLAYNEQFF
TRBV28	many	-	TRBJ1-2	TGTGCCAGCAGCCGTGACAACAGGGATCTCTATGGCTACACCTTC	CASSRDNRDLYGYTF
TRBV5-1	few	-	TRBJ2-2	TGCGCCAGCAGCTTGGATACGAACACCGGGGAGCTGTTTTTT	CASSLDTNTGELFF
TRBV20-1	many	TRBD2	TRBJ2-3	TGCAGTGCTAGAGATCCGGCGGGGGGATTCACAGATACGCAGTATTTT	CSARDPAGGFTDTQYF
TRBV20-1	few	TRBD1	TRBJ2-1	TGCAGTGCTAGAGAAAGGACAGGGTTTTCCAGCTCCTACAATGAGCAGTTCTTC	CSARERTGFSSSYNEQFF
TRBV11-3	few	-	TRBJ2-2	TGTGCCAGCAGAACCGGGACGGTGAACACCGGGGAGCTGTTTTTT	CASRTGTVNTGELFF
TRBV12-5	-	-	TRBJ2-1	TGTGCTAGTGGTTTGCTGGTAAGGGGGGGGGGCAGAAGCTCCCACAATGAGCAGTTCTTC	CASGLLVRGGGRSSHNEQFF
TRBV20-1	many	-	TRBJ2-7	TGCAGTGCCCGGAGTTCTACGAGGGCCTACGAGCAGTACTTC	CSARSSTRAYEQYF
TRBV9	-	-	TRBJ1-2	TGTGCCAGCAGCGACGGCGGACCCCCAGTGACTAACTATGGCTACACCTTC	CASSDGGPPVTNYGYTF
TRBV7-8	many	TRBD2	TRBJ2-1	TGTGCCAGCAGCTTTAGACTAGCGGGGGCTGATGAGCAGTTCTTC	CASSFRLAGADEQFF
TRBV29-1	few	-	TRBJ2-7	TGCAGCGCCTTTCTGGGGAGCAAGGGCGAGCAGTACTTC	CSAFLGSKGEQYF
TRBV27	many	TRBD1	TRBJ1-5	TGTGCCAGCAGTCGGAGCTCGGGACAGGGGTTTAATCAGCCCCAGCATTTT	CASSRSSGQGFNQPQHF
TRBV28	many	TRBD2	TRBJ2-3	TGTGCCAGCACTCCCGTTATTATGCGGGGGGATAGGACAGATACGCAGTATTTT	CASTPVIMRGDRTDTQYF
TRBV2	many	TRBD1	TRBJ1-6	TGTGCCAGCAGTGGGCAGGGGGCGGATTCACCCCTCCACTTT	CASSGQGADSPLHF
TRBV6-1	few	-	TRBJ1-6	TGTGCCAGCAGTTATGAATTTTCGCGACAGAATAATTCACCCCTCCACTTT	CASSYEFSRQNNSPLHF
TRBV19	-	-	TRBJ1-5	TGTGCCAGTATGGGGGGTTTAGTACGCAATCAGCCCCAGCATTTT	CASMGGLVRNQPQHF
TRBV24-1	-	TRBD1	TRBJ2-1	TGTGCCACCAGTGACCCAGGGGGCGCCTGGGAGCAGTTCTTC	CATSDPGGAWEQFF
TRBV29-1	many	-	TRBJ1-1	TGCAGCGTTCGGGGACAAAGATTGAACACTGAAGCTTTCTTT	CSVRGQRLNTEAFF
TRBV6-1	many	-	TRBJ1-3	TGTGCCAGCACGAGCTCTGGAAACACCATATATTTT	CASTSSGNTIYF
TRBV18	few	-	TRBJ1-5	TGTGCCAGCTCGGACTTGGGCAATCAGCCCCAGCATTTT	CASSDLGNQPQHF
TRBV27	many	-	TRBJ2-1	TGTGCCAGCAGTTTCTGGCCACCGAGCTCCTACAATGAGCAGTTCTTC	CASSFWPPSSYNEQFF
TRBV5-1	many	TRBD2	TRBJ2-3	TGCGCCAGCAGCTTAGGGACTAGCTTCCCAGATACGCAGTATTTT	CASSLGTSFPDTQYF
TRBV5-1	few	TRBD2	TRBJ2-3	TGCGCCAGCAGCCTTCGAGGTGGCCGTCCGGTTAGCGGGGGTGTTAGCACAGATACGCAGTATTTT	CASSLRGGRPVSGGVSTDTQYF
TRBV2	many	TRBD1	TRBJ1-5	TGTGCCAGCAGCGGAATAGGACAGGGAAGCAGTAGCAATCAGCCCCAGCATTTT	CASSGIGQGSSSNQPQHF
TRBV6-5	many	-	TRBJ2-1	TGTGCCAGCAGTTACTCGAGGGACCCTGGGGACAATGAGCAGTTCTTC	CASSYSRDPGDNEQFF
TRBV2	many	-	TRBJ1-4	TGTGCCAGCAGTGCGTGGGGAGTCGTCACTAATGAAAAACTGTTTTTT	CASSAWGVVTNEKLFF
TRBV5-1	many	-	TRBJ1-1	TGCGCCAGCAGCTTGATTCTTAGCGGGAATGAAGCTTTCTTT	CASSLILSGNEAFF
TRBV14	few	TRBD1	TRBJ1-3	TGTGCCAGCAGCCAAGTAAGGAGACAGGGAAGCTCTGGAAACACCATATATTTT	CASSQVRRQGSSGNTIYF
TRBV6-1	-	-	TRBJ1-5	TGTGCCAGCAGCCCAGTCGAGGGGCGCGGCAATCAGCCCCAGCATTTT	CASSPVEGRGNQPQHF
TRBV18	few	-	TRBJ2-2	TGTGCCAGCGTTCACGGGATGGAAAGGAACACCGGGGAGCTGTTTTTT	CASVHGMERNTGELFF
TRBV20-1	few	-	TRBJ1-2	TGCAGTGCTAGACTGACGGCTGGCTACACCTTC	CSARLTAGYTF
TRBV28	-	TRBD2	TRBJ2-7	TGTGCCAGCAGCCTAGCGGAAGGTACCTACGAGCAGTACTTC	CASSLAEGTYEQYF